This T cell receptor beta chain was sequenced in a study of CD8+CD57+ T cells in acquired aplastic anemia (dated by TCRdb to between 2017 and 2018). At the level of the whole study: A mean of about 3.2 ug of DNA, ranging from roughly 0.2 to 27.4 ug, was extracted from sorted CD4+ and CD8+ cells. A CD8+CD57+ expansion meant a frequency higher than the mean frequency seen in healthy subjects. Results and caveats for the whole study, not just this receptor: Around 30 CD8+ CDR3 sequences were found to be shared between patients and controls, but these sequences appeared to be highly expressed in patients and within the immunodominant clones of the patients. Between patients and healthy controls, no significant difference in CD8+ Simpson's diversity was found (P=0.060).

TCR beta VDJ combination and CDR3 sequence profiling used genomic DNA as the template. TCR repertoire sequencing was run on an Illumina HiSeq 2000. The paper's data handling went like this. TRBV/TRBJ rearrangement plots, CDR3 size and DJ length profiles, and Simpson's diversity index were used to assess repertoires. The most abundant DNA sequence in the deep sequencing data was defined as the immunodominant clone. CDR3 amino acid sequences were screened for sharing across subjects and were compared with published repertoires and the VDJdb database. The raw public data were reprocessed by TCRdb itself: fastp quality trimming at Q25, MiXCR clonotype calling, in-frame beta chains only. Here each entry gathers all rows of one CDR3 protein and keeps the most common genes and DNA. The V and J calls were not made by the authors but by TCRdb's processing. This sample comprises around 430,000 distinct CDR3 sequences, under 40% of them detected only once. The ten top clones hold 0.75% to 0.95% of the sample.

This clonotype was seen repeatedly, ten times or more. It lacks a known antigen. Base quality data are lacking; no much larger clone is found one base away. Expansion of CD8+CD57+ cells had been shown by flow cytometry in the patients chosen for sequencing. All patients had severe acquired aplastic anemia diagnosed by International Study of Aplastic Anemia and Agranulocytosis and Camitta criteria. At the time blood was sampled, none of the patients had received any therapy. The study deep-sequenced TCR repertoires of sorted CD4+ and CD8+ blood T cells from severe aplastic anemia patients and healthy subjects. Patients were enrolled in the USA under clinicaltrials.gov protocols 00001620, 01623167, 00001397, 00071045, 00081523 and 00961064. Ficoll-Paque density gradient centrifugation was used to isolate peripheral blood mononuclear cells. CD4+ and CD8+ T cells were sorted by FACS or magnetic beads before DNA extraction.

Taken from cysteine to phenylalanine, the CDR3 has 15 residues. Only the CDR3 part of the read is kept: 45 bases, read in frame from the first base. V loses 0 bases, J loses 5 bases, and the germline ends lie 16 bases apart. Looking up the germline V gene yields CDR1 SQVTM and CDR2 ANQGSEA. This TCR was sampled from a human donor with aplastic anemia. Rearrangement joined TRBV29-1 to TRBJ1-1; the D gene is possibly TRBD1, with 6 bases matching. Sequenced sample: sorted CD4+, CD8+, or CD8+CD57+ T cells (not recorded which) from PBMCs. Read as DNA, the sequence is TGCAGCGTTGAAGATCTCGGGGGCGCGAGGACTGAAGCTTTCTTT. It translates as CSVEDLGGARTEAFF.